This T cell receptor beta chain appears in the sequencing data of a study of shared clonotypes between healthy human individuals. This CDR3 comprises 12 residues. Germline loops: CDR1 KGHSH, CDR2 LQKENI. V was cut by 6 bases and J by 5 bases, with 10 bases left in between. TCRdb keeps only in-frame clones here, not all; method: immunoSEQ multiplex PCR. The sample contains some 2 million clones, about 94% of which appear only once. Naive-designated CD8 cells lacked CD45RO, were positively enriched for CCR7, and omitted terminally differentiated effector memory CD45RA+ cells. Sequenced: naive CD8+ T cells sorted from blood. The clonotype was recovered from a man aged 18 to 35 in good health. This chain links TRBV18 with TRBJ2-5, with unresolved D. The CDR3 spells CASSSPRETQYF. CDR3 bases: TGTGCCAGCTCGTCCCCCCGGGAGACCCAGTACTTC.